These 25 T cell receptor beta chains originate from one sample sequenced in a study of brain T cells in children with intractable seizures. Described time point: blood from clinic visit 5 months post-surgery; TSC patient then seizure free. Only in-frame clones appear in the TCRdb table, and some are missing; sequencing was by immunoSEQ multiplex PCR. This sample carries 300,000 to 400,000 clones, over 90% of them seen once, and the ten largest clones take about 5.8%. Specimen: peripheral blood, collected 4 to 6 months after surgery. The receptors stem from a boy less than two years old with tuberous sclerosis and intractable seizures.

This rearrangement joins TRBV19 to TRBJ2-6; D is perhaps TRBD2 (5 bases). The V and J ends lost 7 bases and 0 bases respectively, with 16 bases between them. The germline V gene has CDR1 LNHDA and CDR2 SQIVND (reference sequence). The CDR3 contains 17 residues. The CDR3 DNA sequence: TGTGCCAGTACCGGGGTCGTGCGTGGCTCTGGGGCCAACGTCCTGACTTTC. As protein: CASTGVVRGSGANVLTF.

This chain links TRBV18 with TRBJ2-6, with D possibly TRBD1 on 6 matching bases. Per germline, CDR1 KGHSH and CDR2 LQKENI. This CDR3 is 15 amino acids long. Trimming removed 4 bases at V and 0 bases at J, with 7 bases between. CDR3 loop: CASSLGHSGANVLTF. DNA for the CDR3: TGTGCCAGCTCACTGGGACACTCTGGGGCCAACGTCCTGACTTTC.

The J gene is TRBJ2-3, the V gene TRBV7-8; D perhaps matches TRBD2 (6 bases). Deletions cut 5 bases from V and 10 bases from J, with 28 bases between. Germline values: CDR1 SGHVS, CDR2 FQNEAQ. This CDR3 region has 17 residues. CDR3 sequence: CASSPPSWDRERFAQYF. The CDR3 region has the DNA TGTGCCAGCAGCCCACCATCTTGGGACCGGGAGCGTTTTGCGCAGTATTTT.

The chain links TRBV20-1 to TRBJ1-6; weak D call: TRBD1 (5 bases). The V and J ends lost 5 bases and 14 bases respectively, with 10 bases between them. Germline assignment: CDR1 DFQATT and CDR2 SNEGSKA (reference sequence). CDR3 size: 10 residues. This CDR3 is CSARTGALHF. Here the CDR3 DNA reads TGCAGTGCTCGAACGGGGGCCCTCCACTTT.

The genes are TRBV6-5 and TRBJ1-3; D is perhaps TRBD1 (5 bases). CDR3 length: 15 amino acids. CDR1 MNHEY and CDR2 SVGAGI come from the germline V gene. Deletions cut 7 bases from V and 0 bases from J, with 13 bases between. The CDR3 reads CASTGQFNSGNTIYF. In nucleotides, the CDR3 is TGTGCCAGCACCGGACAATTTAACTCTGGAAACACCATATATTTT.

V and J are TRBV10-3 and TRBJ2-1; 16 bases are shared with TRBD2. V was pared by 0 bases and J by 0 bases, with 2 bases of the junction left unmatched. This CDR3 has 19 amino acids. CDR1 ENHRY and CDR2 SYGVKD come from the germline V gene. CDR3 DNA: TGTGCCATCAGTGAGTCGGGACTAGCGGGAGGGAGCTCCTACAATGAGCAGTTCTTC. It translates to CAISESGLAGGSSYNEQFF.

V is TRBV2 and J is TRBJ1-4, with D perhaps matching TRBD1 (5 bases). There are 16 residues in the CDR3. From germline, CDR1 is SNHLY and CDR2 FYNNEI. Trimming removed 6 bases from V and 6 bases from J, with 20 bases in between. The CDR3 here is CASSGRVGALDEKLFF. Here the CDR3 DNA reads TGTGCCAGCAGCGGCAGGGTCGGAGCCTTGGATGAAAAACTGTTTTTT.

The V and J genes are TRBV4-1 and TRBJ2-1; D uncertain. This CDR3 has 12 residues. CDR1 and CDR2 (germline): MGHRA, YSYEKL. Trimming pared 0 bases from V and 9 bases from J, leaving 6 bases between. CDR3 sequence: CASSQDRSEQFF. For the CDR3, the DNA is TGCGCCAGCAGCCAAGACCGTAGTGAGCAGTTCTTC.

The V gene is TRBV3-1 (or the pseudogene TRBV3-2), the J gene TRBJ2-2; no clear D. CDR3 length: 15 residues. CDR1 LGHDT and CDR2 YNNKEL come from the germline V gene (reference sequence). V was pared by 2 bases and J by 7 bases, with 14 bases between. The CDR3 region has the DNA TGTGCCAGCAGCCAACCCGGGCCCCGGGTCGGGGAGCTGTTTTTT. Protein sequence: CASSQPGPRVGELFF.

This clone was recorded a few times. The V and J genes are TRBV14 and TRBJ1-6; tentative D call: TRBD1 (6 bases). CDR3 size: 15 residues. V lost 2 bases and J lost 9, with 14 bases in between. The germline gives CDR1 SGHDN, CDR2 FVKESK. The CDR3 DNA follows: TGTGCCAGCAGCCAATCCTTGGGGGCACGTTCACCCCTCCACTTT. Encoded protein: CASSQSLGARSPLHF.

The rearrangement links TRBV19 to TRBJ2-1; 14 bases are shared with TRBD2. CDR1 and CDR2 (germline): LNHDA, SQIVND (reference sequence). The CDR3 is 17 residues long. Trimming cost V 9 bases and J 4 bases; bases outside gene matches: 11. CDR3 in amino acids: CASSGLAGVTWYNEQFF. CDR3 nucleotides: TGTGCCAGCTCGGGACTAGCGGGAGTTACTTGGTACAATGAGCAGTTCTTC.

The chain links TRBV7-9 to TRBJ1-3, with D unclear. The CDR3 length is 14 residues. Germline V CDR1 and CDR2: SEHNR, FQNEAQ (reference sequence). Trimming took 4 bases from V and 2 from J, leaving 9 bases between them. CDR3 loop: CASSSLTPGNTIYF. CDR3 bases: TGTGCCAGCAGCTCCCTGACACCTGGAAACACCATATATTTT.

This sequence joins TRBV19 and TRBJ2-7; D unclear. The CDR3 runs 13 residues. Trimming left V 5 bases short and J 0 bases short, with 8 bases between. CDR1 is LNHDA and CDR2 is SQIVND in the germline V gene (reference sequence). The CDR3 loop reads CASSLPNSYEQYF. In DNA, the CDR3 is TGTGCCAGTAGTTTACCAAACTCCTACGAGCAGTACTTC.

This chain's CDR3 is CASSVGWSGDVSYEQYF. The CDR3 DNA follows: TGTGCCAGCAGCGTAGGGTGGTCAGGGGATGTGTCCTACGAGCAGTACTTC. The chain has TRBV9 and TRBJ2-7, with D tentatively TRBD1 (6 bases). The germline V gene encodes CDR1 SGDLS and CDR2 YYNGEE. Trimming stripped 0 bases from V and 1 base from J, with 17 bases between. CDR3 size: 17 residues.

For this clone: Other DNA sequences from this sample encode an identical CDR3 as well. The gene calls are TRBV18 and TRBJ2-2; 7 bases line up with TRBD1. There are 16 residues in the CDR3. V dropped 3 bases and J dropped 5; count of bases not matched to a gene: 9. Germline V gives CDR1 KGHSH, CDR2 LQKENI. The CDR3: CASSPPGQRATGELFF. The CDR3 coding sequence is TGTGCCAGCTCACCCCCGGGACAGAGAGCTACCGGGGAGCTGTTTTTT.

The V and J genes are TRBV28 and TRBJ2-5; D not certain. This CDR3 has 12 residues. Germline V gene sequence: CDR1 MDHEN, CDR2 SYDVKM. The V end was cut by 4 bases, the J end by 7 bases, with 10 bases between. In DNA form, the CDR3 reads TGTGCCAGCAGTTCCCTCTCGGGGACCCAGTACTTC. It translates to CASSSLSGTQYF.

CDR3 region: CSASKGGGETQYF. CDR3 bases: TGCAGTGCTAGTAAAGGAGGGGGGGAGACCCAGTACTTC. The gene calls are TRBV20-1 and TRBJ2-5; D possibly uses TRBD1 or TRBD2 (6 bases each). The germline gives CDR1 DFQATT, CDR2 SNEGSKA (reference sequence). This CDR3 has 13 residues. V gave up 3 bases and J gave up 5 bases, with 13 bases separating them.

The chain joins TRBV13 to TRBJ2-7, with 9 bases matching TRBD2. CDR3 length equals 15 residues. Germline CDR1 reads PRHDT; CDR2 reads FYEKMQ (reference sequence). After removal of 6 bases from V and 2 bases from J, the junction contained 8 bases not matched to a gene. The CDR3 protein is CASRSQREAPYEQYF. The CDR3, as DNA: TGTGCCAGCAGATCGCAGCGGGAGGCCCCCTACGAGCAGTACTTC.

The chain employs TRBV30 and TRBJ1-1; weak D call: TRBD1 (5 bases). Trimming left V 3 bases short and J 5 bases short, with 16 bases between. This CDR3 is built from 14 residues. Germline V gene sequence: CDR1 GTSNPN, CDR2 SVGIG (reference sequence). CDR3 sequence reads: CAWSPIIWGTEAFF. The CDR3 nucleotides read TGTGCCTGGAGCCCTATCATTTGGGGGACTGAAGCTTTCTTT. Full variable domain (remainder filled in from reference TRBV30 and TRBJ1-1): SQTIHQWPATLVQPVGSPLSLECTVEGTSNPNLYWYRQAAGRGLQLLFYSVGIGQISSEVPQNLSASRPQDRQFILSSKKLLLSDSGFYLCAWSPIIWGTEAFFGQGTRLTVV.

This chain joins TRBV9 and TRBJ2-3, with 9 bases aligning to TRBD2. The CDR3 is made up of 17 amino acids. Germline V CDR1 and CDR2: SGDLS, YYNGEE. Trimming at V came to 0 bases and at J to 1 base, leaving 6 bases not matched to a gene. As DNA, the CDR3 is TGTGCCAGCAGCGTAGCGGTGATAGCGGGGGGCACAGATACGCAGTATTTT. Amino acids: CASSVAVIAGGTDTQYF. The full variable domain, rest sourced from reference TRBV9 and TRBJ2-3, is DSGVTQTPKHLITATGQRVTLRCSPRSGDLSVYWYQQSLDQGLQFLIQYYNGEERAKGNILERFSAQQFPDLHSELNLSSLELGDSALYFCASSVAVIAGGTDTQYFGPGTRLTVL.

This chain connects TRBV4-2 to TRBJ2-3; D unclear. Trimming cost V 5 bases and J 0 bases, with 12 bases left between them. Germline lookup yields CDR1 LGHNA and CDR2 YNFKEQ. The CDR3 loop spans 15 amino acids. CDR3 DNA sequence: TGTGCCAGCAGCGCGACAATGGACAGCACAGATACGCAGTATTTT. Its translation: CASSATMDSTDTQYF.

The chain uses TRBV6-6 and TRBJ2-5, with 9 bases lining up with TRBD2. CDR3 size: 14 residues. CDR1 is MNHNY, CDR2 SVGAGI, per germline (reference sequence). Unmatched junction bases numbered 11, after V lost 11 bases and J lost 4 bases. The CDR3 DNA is TGTGCCCTGGGGCTAGCGGGAAATAGAGAGACCCAGTACTTC. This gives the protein CALGLAGNRETQYF.

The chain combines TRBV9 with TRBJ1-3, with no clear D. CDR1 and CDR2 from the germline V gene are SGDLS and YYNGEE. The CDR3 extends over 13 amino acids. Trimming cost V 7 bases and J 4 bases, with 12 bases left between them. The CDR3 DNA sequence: TGTGCCAGCGCCTCAGCAGGAGGAAACACCATATATTTT. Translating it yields CASASAGGNTIYF. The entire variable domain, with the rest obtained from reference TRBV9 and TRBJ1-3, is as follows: DSGVTQTPKHLITATGQRVTLRCSPRSGDLSVYWYQQSLDQGLQFLIQYYNGEERAKGNILERFSAQQFPDLHSELNLSSLELGDSALYFCASASAGGNTIYFGEGSWLTVV.

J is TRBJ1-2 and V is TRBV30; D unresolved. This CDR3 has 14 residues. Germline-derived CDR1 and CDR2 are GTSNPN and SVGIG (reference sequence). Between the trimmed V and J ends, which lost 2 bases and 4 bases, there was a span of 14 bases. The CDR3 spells CAWSIGIGSYGYTF. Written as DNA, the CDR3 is TGTGCCTGGAGTATCGGTATTGGCAGCTATGGCTACACCTTC.

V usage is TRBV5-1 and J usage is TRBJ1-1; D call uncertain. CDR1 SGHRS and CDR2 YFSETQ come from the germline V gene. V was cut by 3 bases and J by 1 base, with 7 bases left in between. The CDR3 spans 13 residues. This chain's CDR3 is CASSYWENTEAFF. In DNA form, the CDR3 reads TGCGCCAGCAGCTATTGGGAGAACACTGAAGCTTTCTTT.